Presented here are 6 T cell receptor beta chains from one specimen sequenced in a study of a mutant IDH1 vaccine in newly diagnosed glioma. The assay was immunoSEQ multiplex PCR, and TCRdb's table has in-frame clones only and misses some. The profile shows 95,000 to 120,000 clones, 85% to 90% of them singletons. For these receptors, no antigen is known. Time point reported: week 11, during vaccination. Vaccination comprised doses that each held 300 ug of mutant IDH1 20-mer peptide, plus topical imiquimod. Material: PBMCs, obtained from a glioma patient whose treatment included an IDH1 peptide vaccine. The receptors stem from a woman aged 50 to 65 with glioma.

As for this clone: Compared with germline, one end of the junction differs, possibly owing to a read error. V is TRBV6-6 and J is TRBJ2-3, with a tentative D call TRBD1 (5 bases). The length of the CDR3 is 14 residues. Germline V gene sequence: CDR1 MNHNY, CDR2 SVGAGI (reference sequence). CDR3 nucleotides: TGTGCCAGCAGTTTCGACAGTAGCACTGATACGCAGTATTTT. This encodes CASSFDSSTDTQYF.

The CDR3, as DNA: TGTGCCAGTAGTAGGAGACAGGGGGCCTCCTACGAGCAGTACTTC. As protein: CASSRRQGASYEQYF. The chain recombines TRBV19 with TRBJ2-7, with TRBD1 matching over 10 bases. Trimming took 4 bases from V and 0 from J; bases not matched to a gene: 3. Germline-derived CDR1 and CDR2 are LNHDA and SQIVND (reference sequence). The CDR3 contains 15 residues.

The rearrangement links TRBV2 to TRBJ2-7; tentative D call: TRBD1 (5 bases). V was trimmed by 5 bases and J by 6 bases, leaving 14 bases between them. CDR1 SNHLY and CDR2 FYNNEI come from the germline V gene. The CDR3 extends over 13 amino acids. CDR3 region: CASSPNSRGEQYF. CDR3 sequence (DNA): TGTGCCAGCAGTCCAAACTCTAGGGGCGAGCAGTACTTC.

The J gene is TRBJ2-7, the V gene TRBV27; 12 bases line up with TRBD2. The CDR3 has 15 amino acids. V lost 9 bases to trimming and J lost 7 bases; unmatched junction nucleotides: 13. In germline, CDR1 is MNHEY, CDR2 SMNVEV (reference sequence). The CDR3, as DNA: TGTGCCAGTTCCCCCCTAGCGGGAGGGCTGAGAGAGCAGTACTTC. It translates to CASSPLAGGLREQYF.

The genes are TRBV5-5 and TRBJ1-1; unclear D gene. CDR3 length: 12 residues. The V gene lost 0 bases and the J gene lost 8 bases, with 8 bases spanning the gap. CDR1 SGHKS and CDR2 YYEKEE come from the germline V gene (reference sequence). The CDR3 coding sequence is TGTGCCAGCAGCTTGGCGGAAGGGGAAGCTTTCTTT. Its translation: CASSLAEGEAFF.

The CDR3 spells CASSDLRLAGEQETQYF. CDR3 nucleotides: TGTGCCAGCAGTGACCTCAGACTAGCGGGAGAGCAAGAGACCCAGTACTTC. V gene TRBV6-4 combines with J gene TRBJ2-5; 12 bases align to TRBD2. V shed 2 bases, J shed 2 bases, and the junction held 6 bases outside the gene matches. The V gene's germline CDR1 is MRHNA and CDR2 SNTAGT. The CDR3 has 17 residues.